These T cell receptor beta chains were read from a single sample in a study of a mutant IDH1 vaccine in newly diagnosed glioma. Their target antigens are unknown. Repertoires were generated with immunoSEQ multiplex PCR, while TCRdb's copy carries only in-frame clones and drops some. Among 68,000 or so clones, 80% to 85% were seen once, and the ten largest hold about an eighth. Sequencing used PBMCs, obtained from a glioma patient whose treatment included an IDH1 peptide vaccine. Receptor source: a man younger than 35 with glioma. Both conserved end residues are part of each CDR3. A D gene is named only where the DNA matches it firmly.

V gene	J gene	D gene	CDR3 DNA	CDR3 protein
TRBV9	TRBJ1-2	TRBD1	TGTGCCAGCAGCGCTGGACAGGGACGAAACTATGGCTACACCTTC	CASSAGQGRNYGYTF
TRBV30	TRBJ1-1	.	TGTGCCTGGAAATATAAGGGACTGTCGAACACTGAAGCTTTCTTT	CAWKYKGLSNTEAFF
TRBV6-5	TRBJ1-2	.	TGTGCCAGCACCCTTTACTCCGGGCGTGGTGGCTACACCTTC	CASTLYSGRGGYTF
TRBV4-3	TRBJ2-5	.	TGCGCCAGCAGCCAAGATCGCGCAGGGCAAGAGACCCAGTACTTC	CASSQDRAGQETQYF
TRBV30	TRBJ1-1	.	TGTGCCTGGAGCCTTAACAGGGCCATGAACACTGAAGCTTTCTTT	CAWSLNRAMNTEAFF
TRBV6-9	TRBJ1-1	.	TGTGCCAGCAGTTACAGGGACCTCAACACTGAAGCTTTCTTT	CASSYRDLNTEAFF
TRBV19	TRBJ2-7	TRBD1	TGTGCCAGTAGTATAGCTCCGGGACAGGGTGGCTCCTACGAGCAGTACTTC	CASSIAPGQGGSYEQYF
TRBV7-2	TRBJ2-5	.	TGTGCCAGCAGCTTAGAATGGGGGGCGGAGACCCAGTACTTC	CASSLEWGAETQYF
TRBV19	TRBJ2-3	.	TGTGCCAGTACGAGAATCGGGAGTCCTTCAGATACGCAGTATTTT	CASTRIGSPSDTQYF
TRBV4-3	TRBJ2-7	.	TGCGCCAGCAGCCAAGAAATGATGCCCTCCTACGAGCAGTACTTC	CASSQEMMPSYEQYF
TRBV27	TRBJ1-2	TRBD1	TGTGCCAGCAGTTTCAGGGGGAGGTATGGCTACACCTTC	CASSFRGRYGYTF